This note documents a single T cell receptor (beta chain) sequence. The antigen is not known. Each CDR3 protein gets one entry after TCRdb re-called the 5' RACE reads with MiXCR. The table has some 88,000 distinct CDR3 sequences, roughly 23% seen once; the top ten hold roughly two fifths. There are 11 residues in the CDR3. Trimming took off 5 bases at V and 8 bases at J, with 9 bases between the two ends. The V gene's germline CDR1 is DFQATT and CDR2 SNEGSKA (reference sequence). This specimen belongs to a study of T-cell memory formation after mild COVID-19. Overall study: Clusters of TCRs were largely donor specific. Findings of the study overall: Some responding clones appeared in pre-infection memory, suggesting cross-reactive memory joined. CM and EM subsets held most contracting CD4+ clones; EMRA held CD8+ ones. While clones contracting from day 15 to 85 were balanced between CD4 and CD8, later expanders leaned CD4+.

J is TRBJ1-4 and V is TRBV20-1, with D uncertain. The receptor comes from a young man who had mild COVID-19 (a few samples of this study predate the infection). Cell type and time point are not known. Sequencing used PBMCs or a T cell subset sorted from them (not recorded which). The CDR3 loop is CSAGGKEKLFF. In nucleotides, the CDR3 is TGCAGTGCTGGAGGGAAGGAAAAACTGTTTTTT.